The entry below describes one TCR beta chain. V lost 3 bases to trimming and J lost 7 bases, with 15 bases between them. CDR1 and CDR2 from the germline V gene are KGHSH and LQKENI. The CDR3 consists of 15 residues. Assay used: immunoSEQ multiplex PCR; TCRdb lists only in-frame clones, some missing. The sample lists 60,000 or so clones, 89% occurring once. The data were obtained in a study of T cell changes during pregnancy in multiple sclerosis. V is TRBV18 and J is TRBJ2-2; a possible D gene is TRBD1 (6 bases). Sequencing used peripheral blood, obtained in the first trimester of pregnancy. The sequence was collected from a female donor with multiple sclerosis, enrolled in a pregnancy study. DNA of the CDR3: TGTGCCAGCTCACCCGAGGCGGTACAGGGCGGGGAGCTGTTTTTT. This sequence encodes CASSPEAVQGGELFF.